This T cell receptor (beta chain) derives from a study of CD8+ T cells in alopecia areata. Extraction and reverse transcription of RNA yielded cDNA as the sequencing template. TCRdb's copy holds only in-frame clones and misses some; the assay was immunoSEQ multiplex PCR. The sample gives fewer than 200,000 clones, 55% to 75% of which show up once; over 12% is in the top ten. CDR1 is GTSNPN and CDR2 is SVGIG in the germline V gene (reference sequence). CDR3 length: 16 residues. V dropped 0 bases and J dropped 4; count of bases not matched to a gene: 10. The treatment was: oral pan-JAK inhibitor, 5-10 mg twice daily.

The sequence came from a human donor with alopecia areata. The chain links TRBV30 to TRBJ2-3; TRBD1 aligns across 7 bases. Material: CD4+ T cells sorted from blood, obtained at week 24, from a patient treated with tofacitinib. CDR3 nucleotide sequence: TGTGCCTGGAGTGTACGACAGGGCGGTTTAGCAGATACGCAGTATTTT. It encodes CAWSVRQGGLADTQYF.